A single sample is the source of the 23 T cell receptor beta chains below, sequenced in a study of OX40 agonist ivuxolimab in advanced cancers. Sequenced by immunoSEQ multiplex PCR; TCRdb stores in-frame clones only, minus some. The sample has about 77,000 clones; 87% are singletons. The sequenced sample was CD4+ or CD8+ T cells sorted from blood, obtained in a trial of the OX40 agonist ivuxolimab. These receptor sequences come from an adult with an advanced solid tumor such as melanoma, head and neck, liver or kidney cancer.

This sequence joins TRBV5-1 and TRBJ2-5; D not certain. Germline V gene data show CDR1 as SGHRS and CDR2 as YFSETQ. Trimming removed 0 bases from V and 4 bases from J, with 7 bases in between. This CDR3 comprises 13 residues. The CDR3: CASSLDRRETQYF. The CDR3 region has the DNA TGCGCCAGCAGCTTGGACCGCCGAGAGACCCAGTACTTC.

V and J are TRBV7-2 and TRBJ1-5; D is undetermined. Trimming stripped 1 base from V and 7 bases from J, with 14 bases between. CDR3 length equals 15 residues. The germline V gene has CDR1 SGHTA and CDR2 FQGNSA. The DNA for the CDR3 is TGTGCCAGCAGCTTAGACTGGGGTAACGGGCAGCCCCAGCATTTT. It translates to CASSLDWGNGQPQHF. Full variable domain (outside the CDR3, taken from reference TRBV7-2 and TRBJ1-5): GAGVSQSPSNKVTEKGKDVELRCDPISGHTALYWYRQSLGQGLEFLIYFQGNSAPDKSGLPSDRFSAERTGGSVSTLTIQRTQQEDSAVYLCASSLDWGNGQPQHFGDGTRLSIL.

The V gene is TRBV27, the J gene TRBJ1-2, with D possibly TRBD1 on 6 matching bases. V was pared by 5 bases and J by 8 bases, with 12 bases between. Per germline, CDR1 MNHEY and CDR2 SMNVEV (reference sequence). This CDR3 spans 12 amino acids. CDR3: CASSPQGRGYTF. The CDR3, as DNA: TGTGCCAGCAGTCCACAGGGACGGGGCTACACCTTC.

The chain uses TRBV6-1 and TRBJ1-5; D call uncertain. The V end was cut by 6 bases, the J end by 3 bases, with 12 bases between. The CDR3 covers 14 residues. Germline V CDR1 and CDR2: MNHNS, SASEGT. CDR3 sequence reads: CASRVLGNNQPQHF. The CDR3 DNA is TGTGCCAGCAGGGTGTTGGGAAACAATCAGCCCCAGCATTTT.

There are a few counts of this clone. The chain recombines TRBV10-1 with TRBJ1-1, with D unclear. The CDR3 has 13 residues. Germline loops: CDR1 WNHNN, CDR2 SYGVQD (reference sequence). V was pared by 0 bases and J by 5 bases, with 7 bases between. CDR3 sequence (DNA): TGCGCCAGCAGTGAGTCTGGGCGGACTGAAGCTTTCTTT. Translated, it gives CASSESGRTEAFF.

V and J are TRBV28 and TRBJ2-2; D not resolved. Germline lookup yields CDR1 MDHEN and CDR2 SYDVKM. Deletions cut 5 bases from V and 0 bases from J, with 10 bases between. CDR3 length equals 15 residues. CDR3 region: CASSPAIANTGELFF. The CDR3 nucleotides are TGTGCCAGCAGTCCCGCGATTGCGAACACCGGGGAGCTGTTTTTT.

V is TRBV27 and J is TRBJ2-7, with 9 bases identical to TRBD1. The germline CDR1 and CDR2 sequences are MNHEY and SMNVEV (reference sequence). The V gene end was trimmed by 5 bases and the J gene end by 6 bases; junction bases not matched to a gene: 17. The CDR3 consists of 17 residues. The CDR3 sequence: CASSRGGVGTGFGEQYF. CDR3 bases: TGTGCCAGCAGTAGAGGGGGGGTAGGGACAGGGTTTGGCGAGCAGTACTTC.

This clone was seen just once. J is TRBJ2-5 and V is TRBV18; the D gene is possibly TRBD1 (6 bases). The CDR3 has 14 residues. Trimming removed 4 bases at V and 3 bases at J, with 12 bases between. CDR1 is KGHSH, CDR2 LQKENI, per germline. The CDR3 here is CASSLSGTKETQYF. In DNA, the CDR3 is TGTGCCAGCTCACTATCCGGGACAAAAGAGACCCAGTACTTC.

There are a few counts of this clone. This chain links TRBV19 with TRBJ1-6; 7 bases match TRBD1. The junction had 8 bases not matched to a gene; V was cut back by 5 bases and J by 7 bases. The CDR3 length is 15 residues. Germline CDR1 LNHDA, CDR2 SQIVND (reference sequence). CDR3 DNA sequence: TGTGCCAGTAGTCCCCGGGACAGTAAAAATTCACCCCTCCACTTT. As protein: CASSPRDSKNSPLHF. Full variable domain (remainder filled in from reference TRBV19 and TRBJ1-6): DGGITQSPKYLFRKEGQNVTLSCEQNLNHDAMYWYRQDPGQGLRLIYYSQIVNDFQKGDIAEGYSVSREKKESFPLTVTSAQKNPTAFYLCASSPRDSKNSPLHFGNGTRLTVT.

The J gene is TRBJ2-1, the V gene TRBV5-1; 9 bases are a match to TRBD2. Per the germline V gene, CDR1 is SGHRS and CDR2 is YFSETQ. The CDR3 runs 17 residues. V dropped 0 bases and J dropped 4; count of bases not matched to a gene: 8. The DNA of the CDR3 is TGCGCCAGCAGCTTGGCCCTGGCTAGCGGGGCTTACAATGAGCAGTTCTTC. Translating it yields CASSLALASGAYNEQFF. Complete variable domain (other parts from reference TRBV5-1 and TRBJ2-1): KAGVTQTPRYLIKTRGQQVTLSCSPISGHRSVSWYQQTPGQGLQFLFEYFSETQRNKGNFPGRFSGRQFSNSRSEMNVSTLELGDSALYLCASSLALASGAYNEQFFGPGTRLTVL.

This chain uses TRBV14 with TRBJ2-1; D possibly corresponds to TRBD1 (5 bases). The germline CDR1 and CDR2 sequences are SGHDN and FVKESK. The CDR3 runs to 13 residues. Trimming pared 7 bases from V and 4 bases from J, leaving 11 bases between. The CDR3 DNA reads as TGTGCCAGCAAAGGCCAGGGATACAATGAGCAGTTCTTC. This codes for CASKGQGYNEQFF.

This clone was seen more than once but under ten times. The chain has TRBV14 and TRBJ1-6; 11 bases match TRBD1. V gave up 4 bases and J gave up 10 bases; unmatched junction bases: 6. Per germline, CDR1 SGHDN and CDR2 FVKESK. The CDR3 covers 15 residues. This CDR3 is CASSPWGDRGSPLHF. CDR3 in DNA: TGTGCCAGCAGCCCGTGGGGGGACAGGGGGTCACCCCTCCACTTT.

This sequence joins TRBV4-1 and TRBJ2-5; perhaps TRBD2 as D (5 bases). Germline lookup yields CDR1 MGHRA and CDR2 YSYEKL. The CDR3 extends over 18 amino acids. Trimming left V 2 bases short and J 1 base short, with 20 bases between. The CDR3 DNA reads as TGCGCCAGCAGCCAATCTCCCTCTGGCGGAGGCCGCCAAGAGACCCAGTACTTC. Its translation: CASSQSPSGGGRQETQYF.

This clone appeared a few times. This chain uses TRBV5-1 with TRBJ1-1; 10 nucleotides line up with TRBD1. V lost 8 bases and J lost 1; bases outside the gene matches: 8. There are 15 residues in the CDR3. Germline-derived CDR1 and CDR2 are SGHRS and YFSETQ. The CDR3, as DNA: TGCGCCAGTAAGGGACAGGGGCGTCGGAACACTGAAGCTTTCTTT. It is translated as CASKGQGRRNTEAFF.

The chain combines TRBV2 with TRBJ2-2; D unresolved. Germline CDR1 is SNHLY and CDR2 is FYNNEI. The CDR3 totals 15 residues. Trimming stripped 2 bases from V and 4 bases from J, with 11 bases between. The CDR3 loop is CASSEQERITGELFF. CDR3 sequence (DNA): TGTGCCAGCAGTGAACAAGAGAGGATCACCGGGGAGCTGTTTTTT.

CDR3 amino acids: CASSERTGLSGANVLTF. Written as DNA, the CDR3 is TGCGCCAGCAGTGAGAGGACAGGGCTCTCTGGGGCCAACGTCCTGACTTTC. The gene calls are TRBV10-2 and TRBJ2-6; 8 bases line up with TRBD1. Per germline, CDR1 WSHSY and CDR2 SAAADI. V trimming: 2 bases; J trimming: 0 bases; junction bases outside the gene matches: 3. This CDR3 region has 17 residues.

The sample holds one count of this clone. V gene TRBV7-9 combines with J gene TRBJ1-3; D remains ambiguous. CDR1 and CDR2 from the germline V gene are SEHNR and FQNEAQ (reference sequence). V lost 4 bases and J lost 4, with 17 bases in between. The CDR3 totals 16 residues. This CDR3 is CASSSDAPGSGNTIYF. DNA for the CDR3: TGTGCCAGCAGCTCCGATGCCCCCGGTAGCGGAAACACCATATATTTT. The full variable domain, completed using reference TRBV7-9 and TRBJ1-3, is DTGVSQNPRHKITKRGQNVTFRCDPISEHNRLYWYRQTLGQGPEFLTYFQNEAQLEKSRLLSDRFSAERPKGSFSTLEIQRTEQGDSAMYLCASSSDAPGSGNTIYFGEGSWLTVV.

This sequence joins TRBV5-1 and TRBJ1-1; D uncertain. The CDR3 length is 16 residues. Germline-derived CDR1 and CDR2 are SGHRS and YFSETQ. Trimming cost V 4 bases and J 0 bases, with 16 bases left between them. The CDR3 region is CASSTGRLNLNTEAFF. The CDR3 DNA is TGCGCCAGCAGCACCGGACGGTTAAACCTGAACACTGAAGCTTTCTTT.

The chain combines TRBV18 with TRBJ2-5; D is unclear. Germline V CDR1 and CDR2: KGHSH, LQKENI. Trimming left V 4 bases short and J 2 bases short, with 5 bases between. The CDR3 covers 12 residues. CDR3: CASSQRQETQYF. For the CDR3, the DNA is TGTGCCAGCTCACAGAGGCAAGAGACCCAGTACTTC.

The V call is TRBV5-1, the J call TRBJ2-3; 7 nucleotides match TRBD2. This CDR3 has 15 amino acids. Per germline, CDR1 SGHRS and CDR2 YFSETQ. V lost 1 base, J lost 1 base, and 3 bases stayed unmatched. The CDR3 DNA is TGCGCCAGCAGCTTGATAACTAGCGGCACAGATACGCAGTATTTT. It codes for CASSLITSGTDTQYF.

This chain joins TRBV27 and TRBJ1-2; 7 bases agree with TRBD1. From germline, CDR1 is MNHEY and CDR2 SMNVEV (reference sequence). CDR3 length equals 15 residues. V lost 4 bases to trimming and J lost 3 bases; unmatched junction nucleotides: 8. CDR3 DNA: TGTGCCAGCAGTTCCTTAACAGGGGTAGACTATGGCTACACCTTC. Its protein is CASSSLTGVDYGYTF.

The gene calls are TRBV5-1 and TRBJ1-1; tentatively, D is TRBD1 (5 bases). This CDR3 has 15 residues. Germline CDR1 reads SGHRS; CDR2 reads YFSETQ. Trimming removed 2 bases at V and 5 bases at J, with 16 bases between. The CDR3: CASSFSRGPGTEAFF. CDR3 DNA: TGCGCCAGCAGCTTTAGTAGGGGTCCGGGGACTGAAGCTTTCTTT.

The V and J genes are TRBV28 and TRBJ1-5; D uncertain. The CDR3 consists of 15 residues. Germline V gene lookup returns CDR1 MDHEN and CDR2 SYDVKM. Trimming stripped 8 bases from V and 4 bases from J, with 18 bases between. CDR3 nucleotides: TGTGCCAGCGGTTATGGTGGTGTGGGGAATCAGCCCCAGCATTTT. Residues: CASGYGGVGNQPQHF.